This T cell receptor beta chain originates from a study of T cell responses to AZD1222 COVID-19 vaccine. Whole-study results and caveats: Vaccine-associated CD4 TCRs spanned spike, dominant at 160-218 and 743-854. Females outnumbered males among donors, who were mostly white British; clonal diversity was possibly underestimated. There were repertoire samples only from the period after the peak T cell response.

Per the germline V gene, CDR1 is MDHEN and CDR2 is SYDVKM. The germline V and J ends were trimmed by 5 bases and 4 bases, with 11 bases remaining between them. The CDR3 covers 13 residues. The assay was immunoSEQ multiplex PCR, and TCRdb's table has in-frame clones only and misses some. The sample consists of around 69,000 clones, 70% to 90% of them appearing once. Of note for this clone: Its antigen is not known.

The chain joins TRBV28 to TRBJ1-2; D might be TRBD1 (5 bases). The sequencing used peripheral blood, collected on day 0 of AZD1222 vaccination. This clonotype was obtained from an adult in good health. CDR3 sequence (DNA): TGTGCCAGCAGTCCCTCAGGGTCCTATGGCTACACCTTC. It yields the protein CASSPSGSYGYTF.